These 20 T cell receptor beta chains originate from one sample sequenced in a study of blood T cell repertoires in COVID-19. Assay used: immunoSEQ multiplex PCR; TCRdb lists only in-frame clones, some missing. The sample holds 71,000 or so clones, around 83% seen once. Sequenced material: peripheral blood. All receptors come from a man in his sixties or seventies with acute or convalescent COVID-19.

The rearrangement joins TRBV11-2 to TRBJ2-1; perhaps TRBD1 as D (6 bases). The CDR3 length is 16 residues. V was pared by 1 base and J by 7 bases, with 17 bases between. In germline, CDR1 is SGHAT, CDR2 FQNNGV. The CDR3 reads CASSLVLGPGANEQFF. For the CDR3, the DNA is TGTGCCAGCAGCTTAGTCCTGGGACCAGGGGCGAATGAGCAGTTCTTC. Combining the CDR3 with reference TRBV11-2 and TRBJ2-1 gives the whole variable domain EAGVAQSPRYKIIEKRQSVAFWCNPISGHATLYWYQQILGQGPKLLIQFQNNGVVDDSQLPKDRFSAERLKGVDSTLKIQPAKLEDSAVYLCASSLVLGPGANEQFFGPGTRLTVL.

The chain is built from TRBV7-2 and TRBJ2-3; D uncertain. Per the germline V gene, CDR1 is SGHTA and CDR2 is FQGNSA. The V gene lost 3 bases and the J gene lost 3 bases, with 16 bases spanning the gap. The CDR3 loop spans 16 amino acids. The CDR3 spells CASSFPRGSGTDTQYF. In DNA form, the CDR3 reads TGTGCCAGCAGCTTTCCCCGCGGTAGTGGAACAGATACGCAGTATTTT.

The V gene is TRBV6-5, the J gene TRBJ1-6; D remains unclear. V lost 3 bases and J 9 bases, leaving 12 bases between the germline ends. The CDR3 runs to 14 residues. The germline CDR1 and CDR2 sequences are MNHEY and SVGAGI. Written as DNA, the CDR3 is TGTGCCAGCAGTTATGAGGAGAGTGGTTCACCCCTCCACTTT. As protein: CASSYEESGSPLHF.

The chain combines TRBV30 with TRBJ1-1; D not resolved. This CDR3 spans 13 amino acids. V dropped 5 bases and J dropped 6 bases, with 16 bases sitting between them. Germline CDR1 and CDR2: GTSNPN and SVGIG (reference sequence). CDR3 in DNA: TGTGCCTGGCAACCCAAGAGGGTGGCTGAAGCTTTCTTT. It is translated as CAWQPKRVAEAFF.

The chain uses TRBV7-2 and TRBJ2-7; D perhaps matches TRBD1 (5 bases). This CDR3 is 12 amino acids long. Trimming took off 3 bases at V and 5 bases at J, with 8 bases between the two ends. Looked up from germline, CDR1 is SGHTA and CDR2 is FQGNSA. This chain's CDR3 is CASSFSGNEQYF. The CDR3, as DNA: TGTGCCAGCAGCTTTTCAGGGAACGAGCAGTACTTC.

J is TRBJ2-1 and V is TRBV11-1; TRBD2 aligns across 10 bases. From germline, CDR1 is SGHAT and CDR2 FQDESV (reference sequence). The CDR3 is 14 residues long. The ends lost 5 bases at V and 6 bases at J; junction bases unmatched: 4. CDR3 DNA: TGTGCCAGCAGCGGGACTAGCGCGTTCAATGAGCAGTTCTTC. This gives the protein CASSGTSAFNEQFF.

This chain links TRBV27 with TRBJ1-1; D remains unclear. The CDR3 length is 13 residues. V gave up 2 bases and J gave up 1 base, with 5 bases separating them. CDR1 MNHEY and CDR2 SMNVEV come from the germline V gene (reference sequence). CDR3 residues: CASSLLGNTEAFF. In DNA form, the CDR3 reads TGTGCCAGCAGTTTACTCGGGAACACTGAAGCTTTCTTT.

This clone was seen more than once but under ten times. This chain joins TRBV12-5 and TRBJ2-3, with 8 bases lining up with TRBD1. Trimming removed 6 bases from V and 5 bases from J; junction bases left unmatched: 1. The CDR3 sequence is 12 residues long. Germline CDR1 is LGHNT and CDR2 is FRNRAP. CDR3: CASGGQEDTQYF. The CDR3 DNA reads as TGTGCTAGTGGGGGACAGGAAGATACGCAGTATTTT.

This sequence joins TRBV24-1 and TRBJ1-1, with 8 bases lining up with TRBD1. Germline V CDR1 and CDR2: KGHDR, SFDVKD. V shed 7 bases and J 5 bases; nucleotides not matched to a gene: 5. The CDR3 is 13 residues long. The CDR3 spells CATRRTGRTEAFF. The CDR3 DNA follows: TGTGCCACCAGGAGGACAGGGAGGACTGAAGCTTTCTTT.

The chain combines TRBV23-1 with TRBJ2-3; D possibly corresponds to TRBD2 (6 bases). TRBV23-1 is assigned to the ORF class and has an uncertain function. Trimming cost V 2 bases and J 2 bases, with 20 bases left between them. The CDR3 loop spans 18 amino acids. CDR3 DNA sequence: TGCGCCAGCAGTCAACGATGTGCGGGGACCGAATACACAGATACGCAGTATTTT. This translates into CASSQRCAGTEYTDTQYF.

The chain joins TRBV5-1 to TRBJ1-2; 10 bases match TRBD1. The ends lost 4 bases at V and 2 bases at J; junction bases unmatched: 5. There are 15 residues in the CDR3. Germline V gene data show CDR1 as SGHRS and CDR2 as YFSETQ. This chain's CDR3 is CASSPDRGRNYGYTF. Written as DNA, the CDR3 is TGCGCCAGCAGCCCAGACAGGGGGCGAAACTATGGCTACACCTTC.

The rearrangement links TRBV5-1 to TRBJ1-4; unclear D gene. Trimming left V 2 bases short and J 8 bases short, with 7 bases between. Germline CDR1 and CDR2: SGHRS and YFSETQ. The CDR3 has 12 amino acids. The CDR3 DNA reads TGCGCCAGCAGCTTTTTCGGGGAAAAACTGTTTTTT. This codes for CASSFFGEKLFF.

This chain joins TRBV28 and TRBJ1-5; TRBD1 matches at 7 bases. V was pared by 7 bases and J by 0 bases, with 9 bases of the junction left unmatched. Germline CDR1 MDHEN, CDR2 SYDVKM. The CDR3 length is 16 residues. Here the CDR3 DNA reads TGTGCCAGCATTTCCGGACAGGCCTATAGCAATCAGCCCCAGCATTTT. Its translation is CASISGQAYSNQPQHF.

The chain couples TRBV30 to TRBJ1-5; 7 bases map to TRBD1. V shed 3 bases, J shed 6 bases, and the junction held 5 bases outside the gene matches. The CDR3 runs to 13 residues. From germline, CDR1 is GTSNPN and CDR2 SVGIG (reference sequence). For the CDR3, the DNA is TGTGCCTGGAGCACAGGGGTGGGTCAGCCCCAGCATTTT. Amino acid sequence: CAWSTGVGQPQHF.

This clone was counted only a few times. The chain is built from TRBV7-2 and TRBJ1-1; possibly TRBD1 for D (6 bases). This CDR3 is built from 13 residues. The V end lost 4 bases, the J end lost 4 bases, and 10 bases lay between the germline ends. Germline lookup yields CDR1 SGHTA and CDR2 FQGNSA. CDR3 residues: CASSSTGSTEAFF. DNA for the CDR3: TGTGCCAGCAGCTCTACAGGGTCCACTGAAGCTTTCTTT.

This clone was counted a single time. The chain has TRBV5-1 and TRBJ2-2, with 8 nucleotides matching TRBD2. Per germline, CDR1 SGHRS and CDR2 YFSETQ. The CDR3 runs to 19 residues. Losses at the gene ends were 0 bases for V and 1 base for J; bases not matched to a gene: 11. CDR3 loop: CASSLVPIGGRRNTGELFF. In nucleotides, the CDR3 is TGCGCCAGCAGCTTGGTTCCTATTGGCGGGAGGAGGAACACCGGGGAGCTGTTTTTT.

V gene TRBV11-2 combines with J gene TRBJ1-6, with 9 bases matching TRBD1. Germline trimming cut 4 bases from V and 0 bases from J; bases unmatched to any gene: 10. Per the germline V gene, CDR1 is SGHAT and CDR2 is FQNNGV. The CDR3 contains 19 residues. The CDR3 spells CASSSLTGGSSSYNSPLHF. CDR3 nucleotides: TGTGCCAGCAGCTCACTGACAGGGGGATCAAGCTCCTATAATTCACCCCTCCACTTT.

This chain links TRBV2 with TRBJ2-3; TRBD1 agrees at 10 bases. Trimming cost V 6 bases and J 6 bases; bases outside gene matches: 6. Germline V lookup: CDR1 SNHLY, CDR2 FYNNEI. CDR3 size: 14 residues. This chain's CDR3 is CASRRDRGDDTQYF. Written as DNA, the CDR3 is TGTGCCAGCAGGCGGGACAGGGGAGATGATACGCAGTATTTT.

This clone is medium-sized (0.01 to 0.1%) by share. This chain connects TRBV4-3 to TRBJ1-1, with D possibly TRBD1 on 5 matching bases. The germline V gene encodes CDR1 LGHNA and CDR2 YSLEER. With 4 bases removed from V and 3 bases from J, the gap between germline ends came to 9 bases. CDR3 size: 13 residues. CDR3 in amino acids: CASSLLGDTEAFF. The CDR3 DNA follows: TGCGCCAGCAGCCTTTTAGGGGACACTGAAGCTTTCTTT.

CDR3 DNA: TGCAGCGTTGTTGGGACTAGCGGGAGGGGGAATGAGCAGTTCTTC. Residues: CSVVGTSGRGNEQFF. The chain carries TRBV29-1 and TRBJ2-1; TRBD2 matches at 16 bases. CDR1 and CDR2 (germline): SQVTM, ANQGSEA. The CDR3 has 15 residues. The J segment lost 7 bases and the V segment lost 4 bases, leaving 4 bases of the junction unmatched.